This T cell receptor beta chain originates from a study of T-cell reconstitution after alpha-beta-depleted transplantation in children. Preparation of the TCRbeta library used unique molecular identifiers. MiXCR, applied by TCRdb to the PCR reads, yields one record per CDR3 protein. This table has a few hundred thousand distinct CDR3 sequences, about a fifth appearing once. CDR1 is MNHNS, CDR2 SASEGT, per germline. V was clipped by 2 bases and J by 7 bases; unmatched bases: 16. The CDR3 is 18 residues long. This TCR was recovered from a human donor who donated a stem cell graft to a child with acute myeloid leukemia. The sample was PBMCs from the stem cell graft donor, taken from the stem cell graft. This chain links TRBV6-1 with TRBJ1-4; 7 bases align to TRBD1. CDR3 DNA: TGTGCCAGCAGTGAACGTAAAGTCAGGGGGTTGGTTGGTGAAAAACTGTTTTTT. Protein: CASSERKVRGLVGEKLFF.